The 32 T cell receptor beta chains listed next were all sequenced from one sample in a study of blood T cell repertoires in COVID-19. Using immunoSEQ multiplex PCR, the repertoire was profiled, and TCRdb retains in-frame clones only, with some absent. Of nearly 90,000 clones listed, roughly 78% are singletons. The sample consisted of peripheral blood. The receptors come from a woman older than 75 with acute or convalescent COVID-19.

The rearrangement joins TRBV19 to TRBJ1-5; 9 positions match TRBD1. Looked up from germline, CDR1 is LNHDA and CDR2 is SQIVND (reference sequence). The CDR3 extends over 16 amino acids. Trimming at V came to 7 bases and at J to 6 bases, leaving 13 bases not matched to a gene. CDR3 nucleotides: TGTGCCAGTACCCCGGGACAGGGATGGTATGGTCAGCCCCAGCATTTT. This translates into CASTPGQGWYGQPQHF.

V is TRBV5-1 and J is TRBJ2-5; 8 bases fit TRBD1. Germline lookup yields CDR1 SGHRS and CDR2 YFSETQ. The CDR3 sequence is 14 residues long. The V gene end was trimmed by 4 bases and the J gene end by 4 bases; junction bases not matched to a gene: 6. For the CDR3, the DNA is TGCGCCAGCAGCCGACAGGGGCTAGCAGAGACCCAGTACTTC. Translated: CASSRQGLAETQYF.

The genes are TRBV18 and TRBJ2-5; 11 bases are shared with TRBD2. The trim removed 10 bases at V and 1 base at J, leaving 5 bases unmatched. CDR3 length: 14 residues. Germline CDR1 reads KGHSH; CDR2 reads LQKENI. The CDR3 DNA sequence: TGTGCCACCCTGGGACTAGCGGTCCAAGAGACCCAGTACTTC. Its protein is CATLGLAVQETQYF. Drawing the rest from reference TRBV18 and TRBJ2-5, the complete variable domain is NAGVMQNPRHLVRRRGQEARLRCSPMKGHSHVYWYRQLPEEGLKFMVYLQKENIIDESGMPKERFSAEFPKEGPSILRIQQVVRGDSAAYFCATLGLAVQETQYFGPGTRLLVL.

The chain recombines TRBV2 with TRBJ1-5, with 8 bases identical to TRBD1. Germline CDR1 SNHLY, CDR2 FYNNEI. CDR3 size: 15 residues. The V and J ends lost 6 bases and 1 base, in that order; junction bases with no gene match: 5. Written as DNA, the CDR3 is TGTGCCAGCAGCAGGGGGCTGATGAGCAATCAGCCCCAGCATTTT. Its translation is CASSRGLMSNQPQHF.

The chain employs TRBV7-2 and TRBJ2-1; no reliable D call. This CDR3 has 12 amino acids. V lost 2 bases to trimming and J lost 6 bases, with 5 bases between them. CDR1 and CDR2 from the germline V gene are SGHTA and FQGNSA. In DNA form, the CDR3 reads TGTGCCAGCAGCTTAATCGGCAATGAGCAGTTCTTC. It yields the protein CASSLIGNEQFF.

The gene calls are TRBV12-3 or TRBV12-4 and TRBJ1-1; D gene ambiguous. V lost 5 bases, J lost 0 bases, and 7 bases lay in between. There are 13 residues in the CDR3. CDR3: CASSLQVNTEAFF. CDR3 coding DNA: TGTGCCAGCAGTCTGCAGGTGAACACTGAAGCTTTCTTT.

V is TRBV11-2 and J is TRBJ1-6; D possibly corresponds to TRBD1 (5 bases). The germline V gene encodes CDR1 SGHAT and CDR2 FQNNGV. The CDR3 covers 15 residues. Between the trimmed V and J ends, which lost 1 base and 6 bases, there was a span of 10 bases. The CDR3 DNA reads TGTGCCAGCAGCTTAGGCCAGGGATCTAATTCACCCCTCCACTTT. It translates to CASSLGQGSNSPLHF.

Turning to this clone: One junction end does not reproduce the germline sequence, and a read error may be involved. CDR3 coding DNA: TGTGCCAGCAGTTCCGCGGGGGGCCCCGACCAGGAGACCCAGTACTTC. As protein: CASSSAGGPDQETQYF. The V gene is TRBV27, the J gene TRBJ2-5, with 8 bases that match TRBD2. This CDR3 spans 16 amino acids. Germline loops: CDR1 MNHEY, CDR2 SMNVEV (reference sequence).

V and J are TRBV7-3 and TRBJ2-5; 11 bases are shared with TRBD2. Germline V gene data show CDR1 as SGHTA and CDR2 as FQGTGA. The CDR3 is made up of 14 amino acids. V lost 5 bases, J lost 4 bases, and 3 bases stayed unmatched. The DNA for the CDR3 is TGTGCCAGCAGCCCCGGACTAGCGGGAGAGACCCAGTACTTC. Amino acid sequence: CASSPGLAGETQYF.

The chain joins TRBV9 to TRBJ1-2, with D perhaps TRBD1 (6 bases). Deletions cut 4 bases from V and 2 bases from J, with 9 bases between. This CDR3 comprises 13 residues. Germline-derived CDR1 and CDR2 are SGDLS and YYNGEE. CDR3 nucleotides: TGTGCCAGCAGCACGGACAGAAACTATGGCTACACCTTC. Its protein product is CASSTDRNYGYTF.

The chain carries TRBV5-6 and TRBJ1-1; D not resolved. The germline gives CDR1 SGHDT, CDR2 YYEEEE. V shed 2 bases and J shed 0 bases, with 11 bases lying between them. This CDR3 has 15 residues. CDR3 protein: CASSFWHLMNTEAFF. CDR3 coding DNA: TGTGCCAGCAGCTTTTGGCACCTCATGAACACTGAAGCTTTCTTT.

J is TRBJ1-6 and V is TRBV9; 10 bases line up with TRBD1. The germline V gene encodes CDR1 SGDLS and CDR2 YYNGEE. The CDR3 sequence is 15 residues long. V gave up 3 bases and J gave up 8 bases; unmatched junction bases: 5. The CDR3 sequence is CASSAWTGGYSPLHF. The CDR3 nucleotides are TGTGCCAGCAGCGCGTGGACAGGGGGATATTCACCCCTCCACTTT.

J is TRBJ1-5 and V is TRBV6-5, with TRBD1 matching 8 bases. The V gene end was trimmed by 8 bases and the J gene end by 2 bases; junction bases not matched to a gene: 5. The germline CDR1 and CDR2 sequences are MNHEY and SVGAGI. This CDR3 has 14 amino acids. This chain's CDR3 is CASCSDRGNQPQHF. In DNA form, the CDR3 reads TGTGCCAGCTGTTCGGACAGGGGCAATCAGCCCCAGCATTTT.

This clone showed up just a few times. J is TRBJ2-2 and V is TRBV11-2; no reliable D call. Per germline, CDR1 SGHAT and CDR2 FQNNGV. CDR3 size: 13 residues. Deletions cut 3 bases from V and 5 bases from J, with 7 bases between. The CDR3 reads CASSFRMTGELFF. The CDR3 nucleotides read TGTGCCAGCAGCTTTAGAATGACCGGGGAGCTGTTTTTT.

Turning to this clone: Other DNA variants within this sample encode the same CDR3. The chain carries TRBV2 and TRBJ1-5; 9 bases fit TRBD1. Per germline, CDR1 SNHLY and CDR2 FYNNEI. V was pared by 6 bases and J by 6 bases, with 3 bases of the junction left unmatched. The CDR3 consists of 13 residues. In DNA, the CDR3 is TGTGCCAGCAGGGACAGGGGTGGTCAGCCCCAGCATTTT. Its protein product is CASRDRGGQPQHF.

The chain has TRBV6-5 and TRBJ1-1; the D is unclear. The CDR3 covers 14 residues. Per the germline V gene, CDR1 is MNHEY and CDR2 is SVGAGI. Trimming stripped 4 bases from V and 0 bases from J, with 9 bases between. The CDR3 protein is CASSSRVLNTEAFF. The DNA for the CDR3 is TGTGCCAGCAGTTCCCGGGTTTTGAACACTGAAGCTTTCTTT.

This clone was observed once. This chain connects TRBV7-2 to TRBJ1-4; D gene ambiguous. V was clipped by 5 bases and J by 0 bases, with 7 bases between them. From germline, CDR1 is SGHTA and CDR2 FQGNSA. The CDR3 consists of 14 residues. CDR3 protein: CASSITPTNEKLFF. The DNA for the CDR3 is TGTGCCAGCAGCATTACTCCAACTAATGAAAAACTGTTTTTT.

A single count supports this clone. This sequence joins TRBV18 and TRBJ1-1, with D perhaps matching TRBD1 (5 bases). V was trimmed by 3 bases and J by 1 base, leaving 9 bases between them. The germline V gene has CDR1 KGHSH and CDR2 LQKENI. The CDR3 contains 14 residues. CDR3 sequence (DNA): TGTGCCAGCTCACCGAGCAGGGAGAACACTGAAGCTTTCTTT. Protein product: CASSPSRENTEAFF.

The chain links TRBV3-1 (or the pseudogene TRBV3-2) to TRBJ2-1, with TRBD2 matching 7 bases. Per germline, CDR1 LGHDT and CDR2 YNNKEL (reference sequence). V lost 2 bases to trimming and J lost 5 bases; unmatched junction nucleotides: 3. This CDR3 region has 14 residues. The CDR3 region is CASSQNGGNNEQFF. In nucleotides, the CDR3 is TGTGCCAGCAGCCAAAACGGGGGGAACAATGAGCAGTTCTTC.

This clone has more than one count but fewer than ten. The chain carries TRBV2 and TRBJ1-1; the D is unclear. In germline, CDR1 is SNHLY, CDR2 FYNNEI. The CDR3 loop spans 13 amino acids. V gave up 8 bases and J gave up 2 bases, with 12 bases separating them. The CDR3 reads CASRFKFNTEAFF. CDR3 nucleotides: TGTGCCAGCCGGTTCAAATTTAACACTGAAGCTTTCTTT.

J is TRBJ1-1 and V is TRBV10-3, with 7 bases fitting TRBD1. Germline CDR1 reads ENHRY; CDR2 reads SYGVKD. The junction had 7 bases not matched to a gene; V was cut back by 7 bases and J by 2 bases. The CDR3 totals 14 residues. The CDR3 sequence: CAITSQGGNTEAFF. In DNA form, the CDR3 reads TGTGCCATCACCTCGCAAGGGGGCAACACTGAAGCTTTCTTT.

The CDR3 coding sequence is TGTGCCAGCAGTTACCCCCGATCAGGCACCACTGAAGCTTTCTTT. Its protein product is CASSYPRSGTTEAFF. The V gene is TRBV6-6, the J gene TRBJ1-1; D not resolved. The CDR3 totals 15 residues. Germline-derived CDR1 and CDR2 are MNHNY and SVGAGI (reference sequence). The V gene lost 2 bases and the J gene lost 4 bases, with 14 bases spanning the gap.

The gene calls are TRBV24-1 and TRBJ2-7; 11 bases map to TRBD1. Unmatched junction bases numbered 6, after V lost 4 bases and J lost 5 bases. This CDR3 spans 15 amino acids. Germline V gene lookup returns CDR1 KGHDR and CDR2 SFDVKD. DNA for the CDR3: TGTGCCACCAGTGACTCTCGGGACAGGGGGGACGAGCAGTACTTC. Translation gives CATSDSRDRGDEQYF.

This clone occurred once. The CDR3 spells CASSSGQGSANYGYTF. Here the CDR3 DNA reads TGTGCCAGCAGCTCAGGACAGGGGTCGGCTAACTATGGCTACACCTTC. V gene TRBV4-2 combines with J gene TRBJ1-2; 9 bases match TRBD1. Germline V gene data show CDR1 as LGHNA and CDR2 as YNFKEQ. V dropped 5 bases and J dropped 0; count of bases not matched to a gene: 7. The CDR3 runs to 16 residues.

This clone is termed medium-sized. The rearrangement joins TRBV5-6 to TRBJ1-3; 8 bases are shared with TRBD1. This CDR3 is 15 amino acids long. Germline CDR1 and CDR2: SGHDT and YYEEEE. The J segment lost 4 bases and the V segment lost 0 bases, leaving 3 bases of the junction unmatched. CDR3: CASSLVTGAGNTIYF. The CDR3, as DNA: TGTGCCAGCAGCTTGGTGACAGGGGCAGGAAACACCATATATTTT. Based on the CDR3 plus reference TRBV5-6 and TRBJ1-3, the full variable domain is DAGVTQSPTHLIKTRGQQVTLRCSPKSGHDTVSWYQQALGQGPQFIFQYYEEEERQRGNFPDRFSGHQFPNYSSELNVNALLLGDSALYLCASSLVTGAGNTIYFGEGSWLTVV.

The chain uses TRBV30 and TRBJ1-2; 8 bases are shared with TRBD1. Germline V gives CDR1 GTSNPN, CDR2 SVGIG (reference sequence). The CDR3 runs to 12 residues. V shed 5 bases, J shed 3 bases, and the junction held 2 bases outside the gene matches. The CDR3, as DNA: TGTGCCTGGGACAGGGGCGACTATGGCTACACCTTC. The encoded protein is CAWDRGDYGYTF.

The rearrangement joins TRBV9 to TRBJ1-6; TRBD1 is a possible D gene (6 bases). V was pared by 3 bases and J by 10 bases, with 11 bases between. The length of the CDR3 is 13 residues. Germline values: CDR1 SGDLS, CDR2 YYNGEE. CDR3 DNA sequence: TGTGCCAGCAGCGGAATCAGGGGATCACCCCTCCACTTT. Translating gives CASSGIRGSPLHF.

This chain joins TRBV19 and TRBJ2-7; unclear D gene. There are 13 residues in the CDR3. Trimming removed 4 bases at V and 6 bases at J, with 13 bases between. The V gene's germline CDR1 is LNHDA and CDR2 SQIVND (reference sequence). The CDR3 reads CASSTVVSVEQYF. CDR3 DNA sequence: TGTGCCAGTAGTACTGTGGTTTCGGTCGAGCAGTACTTC. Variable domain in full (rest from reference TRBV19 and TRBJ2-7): DGGITQSPKYLFRKEGQNVTLSCEQNLNHDAMYWYRQDPGQGLRLIYYSQIVNDFQKGDIAEGYSVSREKKESFPLTVTSAQKNPTAFYLCASSTVVSVEQYFGPGTRLTVT.

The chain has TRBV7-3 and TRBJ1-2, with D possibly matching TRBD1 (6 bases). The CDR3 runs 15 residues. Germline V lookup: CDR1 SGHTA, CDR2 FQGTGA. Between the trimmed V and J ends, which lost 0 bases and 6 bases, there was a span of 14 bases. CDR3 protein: CASSLTSTGGNGYTF. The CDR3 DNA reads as TGTGCCAGCAGCTTAACTTCTACGGGGGGCAATGGCTACACCTTC.

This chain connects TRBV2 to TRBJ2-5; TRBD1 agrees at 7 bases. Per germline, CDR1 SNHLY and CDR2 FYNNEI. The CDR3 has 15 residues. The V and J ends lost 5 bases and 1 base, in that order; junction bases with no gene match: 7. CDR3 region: CASSKIQGIQETQYF. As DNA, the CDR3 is TGTGCCAGCAGTAAGATACAGGGGATCCAAGAGACCCAGTACTTC.

The CDR3 protein is CASSLGRSGFSPLHF. CDR3 nucleotides: TGTGCCAGCAGCTTGGGGCGATCAGGGTTCTCACCCCTCCACTTT. The rearrangement uses TRBV5-8 and TRBJ1-6; possibly TRBD1 for D (5 bases). The ends were cut back, 0 bases at V and 10 bases at J, with 14 bases in the middle. Germline values: CDR1 SGHTS, CDR2 YDEGEE. The CDR3 has 15 residues.

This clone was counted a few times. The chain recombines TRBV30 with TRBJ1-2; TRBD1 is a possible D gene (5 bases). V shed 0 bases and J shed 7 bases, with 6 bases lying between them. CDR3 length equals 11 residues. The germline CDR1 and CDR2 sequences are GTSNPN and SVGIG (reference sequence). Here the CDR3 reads CAWSVGGGYTF. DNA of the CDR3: TGTGCCTGGAGTGTGGGGGGTGGCTACACCTTC.